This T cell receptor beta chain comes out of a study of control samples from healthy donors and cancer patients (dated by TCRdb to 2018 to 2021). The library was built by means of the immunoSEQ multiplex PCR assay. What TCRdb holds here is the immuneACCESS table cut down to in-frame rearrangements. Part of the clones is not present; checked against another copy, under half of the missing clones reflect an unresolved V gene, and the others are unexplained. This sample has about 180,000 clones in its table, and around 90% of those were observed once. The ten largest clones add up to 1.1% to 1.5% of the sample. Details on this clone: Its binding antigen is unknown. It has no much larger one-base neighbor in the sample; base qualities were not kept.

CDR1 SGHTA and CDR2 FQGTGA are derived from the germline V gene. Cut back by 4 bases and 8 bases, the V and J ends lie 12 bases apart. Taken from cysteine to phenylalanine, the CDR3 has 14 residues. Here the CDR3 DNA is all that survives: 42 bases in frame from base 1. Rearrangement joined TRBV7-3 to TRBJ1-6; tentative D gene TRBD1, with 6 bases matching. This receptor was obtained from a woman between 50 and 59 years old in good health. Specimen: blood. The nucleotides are TGTGCCAGCAGCTCCACAGGGAGGGATTCACCCCTCCACTTT. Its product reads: CASSSTGRDSPLHF.